The 22 T cell receptor beta chains below all came from one sample that was sequenced in a study of cytomegalovirus exposure and HLA in healthy donors. Assay: immunoSEQ multiplex PCR; the TCRdb copy retains only in-frame clones and omits some. The table lists some 100,000 clones, around nine tenths of them singletons, with approximately 2.3% in the top ten. The specimen sequenced was PBMCs. These receptors came from a woman aged 18-30 years in good health and CMV-seronegative.

CDR3 bases: TGTGCCAGCACCCCGCACGAGAGCCCCTATGGCTACACCTTC. Protein: CASTPHESPYGYTF. This sequence joins TRBV6-6 and TRBJ1-2, with D unresolved. The CDR3 contains 14 residues. V lost 7 bases to trimming and J lost 4 bases, with 16 bases between them. Germline V gives CDR1 MNHNY, CDR2 SVGAGI (reference sequence).

The chain recombines TRBV4-2 with TRBJ2-1, with 8 bases identical to TRBD2. This CDR3 is 17 amino acids long. With V trimmed by 1 base and J by 3 bases, 8 bases remained unmatched. CDR1 is LGHNA, CDR2 YNFKEQ, per germline. This CDR3 reads CASSQGPTSGDYNEQFF. The DNA for the CDR3 is TGTGCCAGCAGCCAAGGACCTACTAGCGGAGACTACAATGAGCAGTTCTTC.

A few counts support this clone. The chain combines TRBV19 with TRBJ1-1; TRBD1 aligns across 7 bases. The germline gives CDR1 LNHDA, CDR2 SQIVND (reference sequence). The ends lost 4 bases at V and 5 bases at J; junction bases unmatched: 10. CDR3 size: 15 residues. CDR3 in amino acids: CASSNLPGGRTEAFF. CDR3 nucleotide sequence: TGTGCCAGTAGTAATCTCCCAGGGGGACGGACTGAAGCTTTCTTT.

The DNA of the CDR3 is TGTGCCAGCAGCGTGCGACAGGCCCTTCTAAACTACGAGCAGTACTTC. This gives the protein CASSVRQALLNYEQYF. The chain employs TRBV7-7 and TRBJ2-7; tentatively, D is TRBD1 (6 bases). V lost 5 bases and J lost 3, with 20 bases in between. This CDR3 is built from 16 residues. Germline loops: CDR1 SSHAT, CDR2 FNYEAQ (reference sequence).

The rearrangement links TRBV2 to TRBJ2-3, with D perhaps matching TRBD1 (6 bases). Germline V gene sequence: CDR1 SNHLY, CDR2 FYNNEI. This CDR3 region has 14 residues. Trimming removed 4 bases at V and 2 bases at J, with 10 bases between. CDR3 sequence: CASSAQGPTDTQYF. CDR3 sequence (DNA): TGTGCCAGCAGTGCACAGGGTCCCACAGATACGCAGTATTTT.

The chain carries TRBV6-1 and TRBJ2-7; D call uncertain. The germline gives CDR1 MNHNS, CDR2 SASEGT. V lost 5 bases to trimming and J lost 0 bases, with 8 bases between them. The CDR3 is 13 residues long. The CDR3 sequence: CASSLTFSYEQYF. The CDR3 bases are TGTGCCAGCAGTTTAACTTTCTCCTACGAGCAGTACTTC.

The chain has TRBV18 and TRBJ1-2, with TRBD1 matching 8 bases. From germline, CDR1 is KGHSH and CDR2 LQKENI. The ends lost 6 bases at V and 4 bases at J; junction bases unmatched: 7. CDR3 size: 14 residues. This chain's CDR3 is CASSDRDLSYGYTF. Written as DNA, the CDR3 is TGTGCCAGCTCGGACAGGGATTTGAGCTATGGCTACACCTTC. The variable domain in full, completed from reference TRBV18 and TRBJ1-2, reads NAGVMQNPRHLVRRRGQEARLRCSPMKGHSHVYWYRQLPEEGLKFMVYLQKENIIDESGMPKERFSAEFPKEGPSILRIQQVVRGDSAAYFCASSDRDLSYGYTFGSGTRLTVV.

The chain joins TRBV7-2 to TRBJ1-1; D perhaps matches TRBD1 (5 bases). This CDR3 comprises 13 residues. V lost 2 bases, J lost 10 bases, and 14 bases lay in between. Germline lookup yields CDR1 SGHTA and CDR2 FQGNSA. CDR3 in amino acids: CASSLQVGRGAFF. CDR3 bases: TGTGCCAGCAGCTTACAGGTGGGGCGAGGAGCTTTCTTT.

The rearrangement uses TRBV14 and TRBJ2-2; D is unresolved. V was clipped by 0 bases and J by 7 bases, with 6 bases between them. The CDR3 consists of 13 residues. CDR1 and CDR2 from the germline V gene are SGHDN and FVKESK. DNA for the CDR3: TGTGCCAGCAGCCAAGATCTTGTCGGGGAGCTGTTTTTT. This codes for CASSQDLVGELFF.

The chain uses TRBV6-1 and TRBJ2-1; D is perhaps TRBD1 (7 bases). CDR1 is MNHNS, CDR2 SASEGT, per germline. Between the trimmed V and J ends, which lost 6 bases and 6 bases, there was a span of 18 bases. The CDR3 sequence is 15 residues long. In nucleotides, the CDR3 is TGTGCCAGCAGCCCGGCGGAGGGACAGATCAATGAGCAGTTCTTC. It yields the protein CASSPAEGQINEQFF.

This rearrangement joins TRBV7-2 to TRBJ1-1; TRBD1 aligns across 9 bases. CDR3 length: 13 residues. V shed 5 bases and J 6 bases; nucleotides not matched to a gene: 4. Germline loops: CDR1 SGHTA, CDR2 FQGNSA. The CDR3 is CASSRQGGPEAFF. DNA for the CDR3: TGTGCCAGCAGCAGACAGGGGGGACCTGAAGCTTTCTTT.

As for this clone: The junction and the germline gene differ at one end; a read error may be behind it. The J gene is TRBJ1-1, the V gene TRBV6-1; possibly TRBD1 for D (6 bases). This CDR3 contains 13 residues. The germline V gene encodes CDR1 MNHNS and CDR2 SASEGT. CDR3 sequence (DNA): TGTGCCAGCAGCGAAGGGGGGCTCACTGAAGCTTTCTTT. As protein: CASSEGGLTEAFF.

This rearrangement joins TRBV4-2 to TRBJ2-3, with D maybe TRBD2 (6 bases). The germline CDR1 and CDR2 sequences are LGHNA and YNFKEQ. V was clipped by 3 bases and J by 2 bases, with 15 bases between them. The CDR3 runs 16 residues. The CDR3 loop is CASSQLVAADTDTQYF. In DNA form, the CDR3 reads TGTGCCAGCAGCCAGCTCGTAGCGGCTGACACAGATACGCAGTATTTT.

V and J are TRBV4-3 and TRBJ2-7; the D gene is possibly TRBD1 (6 bases). Germline loops: CDR1 LGHNA, CDR2 YSLEER. V lost 2 bases and J lost 5, with 13 bases in between. The CDR3 contains 14 residues. The CDR3 reads CASSQIGQFDEQYF. The CDR3 DNA sequence: TGCGCCAGCAGCCAAATTGGACAGTTCGACGAGCAGTACTTC.

V gene TRBV29-1 combines with J gene TRBJ1-3; 8 bases align to TRBD1. This CDR3 has 15 amino acids. The ends lost 4 bases at V and 2 bases at J; junction bases unmatched: 7. The germline V gene encodes CDR1 SQVTM and CDR2 ANQGSEA. The CDR3 loop is CSVGQGLEPGNTIYF. CDR3 coding DNA: TGCAGCGTTGGACAGGGGTTAGAGCCTGGAAACACCATATATTTT.

This chain links TRBV9 with TRBJ2-3, with TRBD2 matching over 11 bases. Germline CDR1 and CDR2: SGDLS and YYNGEE. The CDR3 has 20 residues. V trimming: 4 bases; J trimming: 4 bases; junction bases outside the gene matches: 20. The DNA for the CDR3 is TGTGCCAGCAGCCCGCGGGGGTCGGTAGCGGGGGGGCCAGGGGCAGATACGCAGTATTTT. Its translation is CASSPRGSVAGGPGADTQYF.

V gene TRBV9 combines with J gene TRBJ2-2; 10 bases map to TRBD1. The CDR3 contains 15 residues. V lost 5 bases to trimming and J lost 4 bases; unmatched junction nucleotides: 5. Per germline, CDR1 SGDLS and CDR2 YYNGEE. The DNA for the CDR3 is TGTGCCAGCAGGGCGACAGGGGGCGGCACCGGGGAGCTGTTTTTT. Amino acid sequence: CASRATGGGTGELFF. The full variable domain, its missing parts supplied by reference TRBV9 and TRBJ2-2, is DSGVTQTPKHLITATGQRVTLRCSPRSGDLSVYWYQQSLDQGLQFLIQYYNGEERAKGNILERFSAQQFPDLHSELNLSSLELGDSALYFCASRATGGGTGELFFGEGSRLTVL.

This clone was picked up a small number of times. The V gene is TRBV6-1, the J gene TRBJ2-1; D is ambiguous. V lost 1 base to trimming and J lost 0 bases, with 7 bases between them. Germline V gives CDR1 MNHNS, CDR2 SASEGT. CDR3 size: 15 residues. The CDR3 nucleotides are TGTGCCAGCAGTGAAGGCGCTCGCTCCTACAATGAGCAGTTCTTC. It codes for CASSEGARSYNEQFF.

This clone was seen once. The chain couples TRBV28 to TRBJ1-1; 8 nucleotides match TRBD1. This CDR3 has 15 amino acids. The V and J ends lost 5 bases and 4 bases, in that order; junction bases with no gene match: 9. CDR1 and CDR2 from the germline V gene are MDHEN and SYDVKM. The CDR3 sequence is CASSQTGEGRTEAFF. The CDR3 DNA follows: TGTGCCAGCAGTCAGACAGGGGAGGGGCGCACTGAAGCTTTCTTT.

The CDR3 region is CASSSTGVVQFF. The DNA of the CDR3 is TGTGCCAGCAGTTCAACCGGGGTCGTGCAGTTCTTC. This rearrangement joins TRBV28 to TRBJ2-1; TRBD2 is a possible D gene (5 bases). The CDR3 length is 12 residues. V gave up 4 bases and J gave up 12 bases, with 13 bases separating them. Germline CDR1 and CDR2: MDHEN and SYDVKM.

This clone was picked up a small number of times. J is TRBJ1-3 and V is TRBV4-1; D not certain. The CDR3 loop spans 15 amino acids. V was cut by 0 bases and J by 0 bases, with 6 bases left in between. Germline V gene lookup returns CDR1 MGHRA and CDR2 YSYEKL. The CDR3 DNA follows: TGCGCCAGCAGCCAAGATAGCGGCTCTGGAAACACCATATATTTT. This encodes CASSQDSGSGNTIYF.

This chain links TRBV7-2 with TRBJ1-1; 11 positions agree with TRBD1. Looked up from germline, CDR1 is SGHTA and CDR2 is FQGNSA. Trimming took 5 bases from V and 1 from J; bases not matched to a gene: 6. This CDR3 region has 16 residues. The DNA of the CDR3 is TGTGCCAGCAGCCATAGGGACAGGGGGGCGAACACTGAAGCTTTCTTT. This sequence encodes CASSHRDRGANTEAFF. Full variable domain (outside the CDR3, taken from reference TRBV7-2 and TRBJ1-1): GAGVSQSPSNKVTEKGKDVELRCDPISGHTALYWYRQSLGQGLEFLIYFQGNSAPDKSGLPSDRFSAERTGGSVSTLTIQRTQQEDSAVYLCASSHRDRGANTEAFFGQGTRLTVV.